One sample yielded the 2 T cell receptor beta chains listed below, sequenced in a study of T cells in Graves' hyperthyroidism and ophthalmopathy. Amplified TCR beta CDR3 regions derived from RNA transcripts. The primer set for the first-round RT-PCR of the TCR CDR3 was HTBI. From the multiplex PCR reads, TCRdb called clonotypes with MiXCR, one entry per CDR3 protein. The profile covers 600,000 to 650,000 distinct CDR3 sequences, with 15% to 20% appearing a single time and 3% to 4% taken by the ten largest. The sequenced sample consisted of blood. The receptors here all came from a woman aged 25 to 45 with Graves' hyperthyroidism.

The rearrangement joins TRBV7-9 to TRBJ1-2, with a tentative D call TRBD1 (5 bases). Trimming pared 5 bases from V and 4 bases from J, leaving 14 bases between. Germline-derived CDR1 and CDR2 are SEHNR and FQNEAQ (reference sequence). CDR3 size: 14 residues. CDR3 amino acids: CASSRDSGVYGYTF. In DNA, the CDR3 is TGTGCCAGCAGCCGAGACAGCGGTGTCTATGGCTACACCTTC.

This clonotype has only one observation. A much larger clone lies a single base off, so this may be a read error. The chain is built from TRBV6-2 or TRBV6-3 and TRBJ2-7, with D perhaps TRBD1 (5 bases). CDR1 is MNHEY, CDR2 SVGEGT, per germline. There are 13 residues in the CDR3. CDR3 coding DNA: TGTGCCGGCAGTTACCGGACATCCTACGAGCAGTACTTC. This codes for CAGSYRTSYEQYF.